Below are 2 T cell receptor beta chains sequenced from a single sample in a study of T cell changes during pregnancy in multiple sclerosis. Profiling relied on immunoSEQ multiplex PCR, and the TCRdb table lists in-frame clones only, not all of them. The sample contains 30,000 to 35,000 clones, about 90% of which appear only once. The input for sequencing was CD8+ T cells from peripheral blood mononuclear cells, taken after pregnancy. Every receptor here comes from a female donor with multiple sclerosis, enrolled in a pregnancy study.

The V gene is TRBV19, the J gene TRBJ1-5; TRBD1 agrees at 9 bases. V was clipped by 6 bases and J by 7 bases; unmatched bases: 4. The CDR3 loop spans 13 amino acids. Germline V gene data show CDR1 as LNHDA and CDR2 as SQIVND (reference sequence). CDR3 in DNA: TGTGCCAGTAGACAGGGGGCATGGCAGCCCCAGCATTTT. This gives the protein CASRQGAWQPQHF.

The chain employs TRBV27 and TRBJ1-5, with 10 bases identical to TRBD1. From germline, CDR1 is MNHEY and CDR2 SMNVEV (reference sequence). V was pared by 8 bases and J by 8 bases, with 3 bases of the junction left unmatched. The CDR3 runs to 12 residues. For the CDR3, the DNA is TGTGCCAGCGGACAGGGGGGAAAGCCCCAGCATTTT. Its translation: CASGQGGKPQHF.